This T cell receptor (beta chain) was sequenced during a study of tissue T cells after allogeneic stem cell transplantation. This clone turned up a few times. Gene names are the mouse ones. The DNA ends 1 residue before the CDR3 does, and the rest of the CDR3 is filled in from the germline J gene. Germline V gene sequence: CDR1 NNHDY, CDR2 SYVADS. Trimming took 3 bases from V and 3 from J, leaving 6 bases between them. The CDR3 consists of 12 residues. Measured with immunoSEQ multiplex PCR; TCRdb has only the in-frame clones, and not every one. The sample records over 15,000 clones, around 70% being singletons.

Material: spleen. The chain links TRBV13-3 to TRBJ1-2; D ambiguous. The sequence was obtained from a female BALB/c mouse in good health. The MHC haplotype recorded for the strain is H2-d. The CDR3 DNA, read in part, is TGTGCCAGCAGTGGAGCGCACTCCGACTACACC. Translating gives CASSGAHSDYT. The whole CDR3 sequence reads CASSGAHSDYTF.